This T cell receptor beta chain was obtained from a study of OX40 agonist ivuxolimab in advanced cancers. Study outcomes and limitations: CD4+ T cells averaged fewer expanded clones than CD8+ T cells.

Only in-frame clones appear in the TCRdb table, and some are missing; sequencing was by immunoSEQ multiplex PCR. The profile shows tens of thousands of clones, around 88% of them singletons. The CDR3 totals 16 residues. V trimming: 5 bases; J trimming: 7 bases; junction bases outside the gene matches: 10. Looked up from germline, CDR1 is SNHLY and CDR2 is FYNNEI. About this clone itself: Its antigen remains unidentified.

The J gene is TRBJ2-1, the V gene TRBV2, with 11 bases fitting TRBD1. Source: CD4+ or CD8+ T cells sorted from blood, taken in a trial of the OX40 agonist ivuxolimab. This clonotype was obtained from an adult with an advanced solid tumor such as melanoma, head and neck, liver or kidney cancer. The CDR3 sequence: CASSRTRDRGWNEQFF. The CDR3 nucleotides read TGTGCCAGCAGTAGGACCCGGGACAGGGGGTGGAATGAGCAGTTCTTC. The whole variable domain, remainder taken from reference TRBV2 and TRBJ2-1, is EPEVTQTPSHQVTQMGQEVILRCVPISNHLYFYWYRQILGQKVEFLVSFYNNEISEKSEIFDDQFSVERPDGSNFTLKIRSTKLEDSAMYFCASSRTRDRGWNEQFFGPGTRLTVL.